This T cell receptor (beta chain) was found in a study of cytomegalovirus exposure and HLA in healthy donors. Overall study results and limits: The study recorded fewer than 200 TCR beta chains that were cytomegalovirus-associated.

This CDR3 has 15 residues. CDR1 and CDR2 from the germline V gene are MDHEN and SYDVKM. Deletions cut 4 bases from V and 6 bases from J, with 15 bases between. PCR was performed using 60 Vbeta and 13 Jbeta primers. Measured with immunoSEQ multiplex PCR; TCRdb has only the in-frame clones, and not every one. The data contain 150,000 to 200,000 clones, 79% of them singletons. On this clone: What it binds is unknown.

The V and J genes are TRBV28 and TRBJ1-4; maybe TRBD1 (6 bases). This sequence was found in a woman aged 50 to 60 in good health and CMV-seronegative. Sequencing was done on a sample of PBMCs. This chain's CDR3 is CASSYRTQGYEKLFF. Written as DNA, the CDR3 is TGTGCCAGCAGTTACCGGACCCAGGGGTATGAAAAACTGTTTTTT.